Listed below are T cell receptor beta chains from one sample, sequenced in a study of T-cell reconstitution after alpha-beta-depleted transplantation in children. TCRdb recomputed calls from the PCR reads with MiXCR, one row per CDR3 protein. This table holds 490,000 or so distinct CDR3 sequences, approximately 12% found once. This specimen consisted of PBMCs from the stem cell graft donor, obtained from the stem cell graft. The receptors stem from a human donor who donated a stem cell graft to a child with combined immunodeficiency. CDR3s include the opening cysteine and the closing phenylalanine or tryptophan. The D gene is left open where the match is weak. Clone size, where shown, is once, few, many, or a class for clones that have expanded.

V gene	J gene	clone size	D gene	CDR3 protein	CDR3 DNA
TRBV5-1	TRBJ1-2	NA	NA	CASSLANGFWSYGYTF	TGCGCCAGCAGCTTGGCCAACGGGTTCTGGTCCTATGGCTACACCTTC
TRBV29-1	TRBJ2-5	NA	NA	CSVSQGQETQYF	TGCAGCGTTTCACAGGGCCAAGAGACCCAGTACTTC
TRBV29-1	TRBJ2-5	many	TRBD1	CSVGDSGTQYF	TGCAGCGTTGGGGACAGTGGGACCCAGTACTTC
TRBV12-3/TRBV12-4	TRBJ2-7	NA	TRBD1	CASSLNDRGPPYEQYF	TGTGCCAGCAGCCTAAACGACAGGGGGCCCCCCTACGAGCAGTACTTC
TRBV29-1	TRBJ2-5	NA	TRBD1	CSVMVPGGWETQYF	TGCAGCGTTATGGTCCCAGGGGGCTGGGAGACCCAGTACTTC
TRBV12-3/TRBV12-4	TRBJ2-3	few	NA	CASSFYMGSPSDTQYF	TGTGCCAGCAGTTTTTATATGGGCTCACCTTCAGATACGCAGTATTTT
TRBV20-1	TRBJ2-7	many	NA	CSANNPGSGEQYF	TGCAGTGCAAATAACCCAGGGTCAGGGGAGCAGTACTTC
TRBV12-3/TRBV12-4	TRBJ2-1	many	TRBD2	CASSFVSGGGNEQFF	TGTGCCAGCAGTTTCGTTAGCGGGGGAGGGAATGAGCAGTTCTTC
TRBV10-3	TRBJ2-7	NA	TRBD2	CAISDQGTSGLHNYEQYF	TGTGCCATCAGTGACCAGGGGACTAGCGGGCTCCATAACTACGAGCAGTACTTC
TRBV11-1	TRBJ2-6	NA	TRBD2	CASSGSRGGPFSGANVLTF	TGTGCCAGCAGCGGCAGCCGCGGGGGGCCGTTCTCTGGGGCCAACGTCCTGACTTTC
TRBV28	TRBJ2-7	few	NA	CASRMGAGLSYEQYF	TGTGCCAGCAGAATGGGGGCCGGATTATCCTACGAGCAGTACTTC
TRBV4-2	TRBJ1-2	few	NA	CASSQDQRSLPYGYTF	TGTGCCAGCAGCCAAGATCAACGGTCCTTGCCCTATGGCTACACCTTC
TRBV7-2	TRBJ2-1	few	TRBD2	CASSRLAGNEQFF	TGTGCCAGCAGCCGACTAGCCGGCAATGAGCAGTTCTTC
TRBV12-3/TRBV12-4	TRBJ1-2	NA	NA	CASSLRQVYGYTF	TGTGCCAGCAGCTTAAGACAGGTCTATGGCTACACCTTC
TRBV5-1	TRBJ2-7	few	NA	CASSAFGRPLPDEQYF	TGCGCCAGCAGCGCCTTCGGACGGCCCCTACCCGACGAGCAGTACTTC
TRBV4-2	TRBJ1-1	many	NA	CASSTWDTEAFF	TGTGCCAGCAGCACCTGGGACACTGAAGCTTTCTTT
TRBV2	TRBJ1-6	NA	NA	CASSVDPDSSYNSPLHF	TGTGCCAGCAGCGTCGACCCGGACAGCTCCTATAATTCACCCCTCCACTTT
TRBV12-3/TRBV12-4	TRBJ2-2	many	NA	CASREGAGELFF	TGTGCCAGCAGAGAAGGGGCCGGGGAGCTGTTTTTT
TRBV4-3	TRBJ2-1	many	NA	CASSQDWFRAYNEQFF	TGCGCCAGCAGCCAAGATTGGTTTAGGGCTTACAATGAGCAGTTCTTC
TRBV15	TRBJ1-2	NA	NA	CATSRDDRDRGIYGYTF	TGTGCCACCAGCAGAGATGATCGGGACCGGGGTATTTATGGCTACACCTTC
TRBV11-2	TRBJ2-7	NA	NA	CASRYPYRRSSYEQYF	TGTGCCAGCAGATACCCCTACAGGAGGTCCTCCTACGAGCAGTACTTC
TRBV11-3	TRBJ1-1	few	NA	CASSSPGERDTEAFF	TGTGCCAGCAGCTCCCCCGGGGAGAGGGACACTGAAGCTTTCTTT
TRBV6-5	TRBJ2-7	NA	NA	CASSYLAIGGRYEQYF	TGTGCCAGCAGTTACCTTGCGATCGGGGGACGCTACGAGCAGTACTTC
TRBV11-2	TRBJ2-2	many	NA	CASSSLRGRNTGELFF	TGTGCCAGCAGCTCCCTACGAGGGAGGAACACCGGGGAGCTGTTTTTT
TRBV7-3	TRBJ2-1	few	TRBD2	CASSLTGGERNEQFF	TGTGCCAGCAGCTTAACGGGAGGGGAGAGGAATGAGCAGTTCTTC
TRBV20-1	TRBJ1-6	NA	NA	CSAGDGNSPLHF	TGCAGTGCCGGGGACGGGAATTCACCCCTCCACTTT
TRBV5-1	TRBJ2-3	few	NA	CASSLGPGSPDTQYF	TGCGCCAGCAGCTTGGGGCCGGGGTCTCCAGATACGCAGTATTTT
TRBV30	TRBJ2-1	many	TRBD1	CAWAPQGVVEQFF	TGTGCCTGGGCCCCACAGGGGGTGGTTGAGCAGTTCTTC
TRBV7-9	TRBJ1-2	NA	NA	CASSFGVNYGYTF	TGTGCCAGCAGCTTTGGCGTTAACTATGGCTACACCTTC
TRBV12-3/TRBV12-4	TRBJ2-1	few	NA	CASSLALYEKEQFF	TGTGCCAGCAGTTTAGCGCTCTATGAGAAAGAGCAGTTCTTC
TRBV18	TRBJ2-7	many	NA	CASSPGDYEQYF	TGTGCCAGCAGTCCAGGCGACTACGAGCAGTACTTC
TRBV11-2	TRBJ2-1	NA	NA	CASSLGRGRGNEQFF	TGTGCCAGCAGCTTAGGCAGGGGCCGTGGCAATGAGCAGTTCTTC
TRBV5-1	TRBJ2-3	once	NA	CASSLDVPGGLSTDTQYF	TGCGCCAGCAGCTTGGACGTGCCTGGGGGTCTCAGCACAGATACGCAGTATTTT
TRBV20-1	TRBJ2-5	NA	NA	CSASLLIQQETQYF	TGCAGTGCTAGCCTCCTGATACAACAAGAGACCCAGTACTTC
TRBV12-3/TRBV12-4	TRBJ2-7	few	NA	CASSLKVEQYF	TGTGCCAGCAGTTTAAAGGTAGAGCAGTACTTC